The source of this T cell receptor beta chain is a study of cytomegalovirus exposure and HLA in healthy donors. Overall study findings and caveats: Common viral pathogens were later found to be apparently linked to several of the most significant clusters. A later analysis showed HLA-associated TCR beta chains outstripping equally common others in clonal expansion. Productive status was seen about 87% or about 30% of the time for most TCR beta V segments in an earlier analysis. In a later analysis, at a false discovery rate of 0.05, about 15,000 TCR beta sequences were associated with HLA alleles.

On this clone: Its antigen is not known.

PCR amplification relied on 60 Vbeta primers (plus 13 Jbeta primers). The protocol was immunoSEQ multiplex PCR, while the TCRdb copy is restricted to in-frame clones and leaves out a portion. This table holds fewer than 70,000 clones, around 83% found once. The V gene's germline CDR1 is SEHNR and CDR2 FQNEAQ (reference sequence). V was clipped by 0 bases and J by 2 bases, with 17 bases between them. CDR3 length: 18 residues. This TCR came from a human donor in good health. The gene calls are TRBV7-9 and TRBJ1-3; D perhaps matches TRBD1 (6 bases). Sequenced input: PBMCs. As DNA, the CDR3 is TGTGCCAGCAGCTTAGCTTTGGGGGCCGAACTAACTGGAAACACCATATATTTT. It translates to CASSLALGAELTGNTIYF.